Presented here are 22 T cell receptor beta chains from one specimen sequenced in a study of control samples from healthy donors and cancer patients. Some clones are missing from TCRdb's copy, which holds only in-frame ones; the method was immunoSEQ multiplex PCR. The table lists roughly 200,000 clones, around 94% of them singletons, with 1.5% in the top ten. Source material: blood. These receptors were collected from a man aged 45 to 65 in good health.

The gene calls are TRBV24-1 and TRBJ1-5; possibly TRBD1 for D (6 bases). This CDR3 has 16 residues. V was trimmed by 2 bases and J by 3 bases, leaving 13 bases between them. Germline V lookup: CDR1 KGHDR, CDR2 SFDVKD. CDR3 amino acids: CATSDSARGSNQPQHF. The CDR3 DNA is TGTGCCACCAGTGATTCGGCCAGGGGATCCAATCAGCCCCAGCATTTT.

V usage is TRBV7-7 and J usage is TRBJ1-4; D might be TRBD1 (6 bases). Germline CDR1 is SSHAT and CDR2 is FNYEAQ (reference sequence). The CDR3 extends over 13 amino acids. Trimming removed 8 bases at V and 6 bases at J, with 13 bases between. The CDR3 sequence is CASAHRVYEKLFF. The CDR3 nucleotides read TGTGCCAGCGCTCACAGGGTTTATGAAAAACTGTTTTTT.

This clone was recorded once. The chain combines TRBV6-4 with TRBJ2-2, with D maybe TRBD1 (5 bases). V was cut by 6 bases and J by 3 bases, with 11 bases left in between. Germline CDR1 and CDR2: MRHNA and SNTAGT. The CDR3 consists of 14 residues. The CDR3 nucleotides read TGTGCCAGCAGGGGGCAGGGCGACACCGGGGAGCTGTTTTTT. Translated: CASRGQGDTGELFF.

V and J are TRBV27 and TRBJ1-1; 7 nucleotides agree with TRBD1. Trimming took 9 bases from V and 0 from J; bases not matched to a gene: 7. Looked up from germline, CDR1 is MNHEY and CDR2 is SMNVEV (reference sequence). The CDR3 is 14 residues long. The CDR3 DNA reads as TGTGCCAGTGCGGGACAGATGATGAACACTGAAGCTTTCTTT. Translated: CASAGQMMNTEAFF.

V gene TRBV27 combines with J gene TRBJ1-6; 7 positions match TRBD1. The V segment lost 6 bases and the J segment 0 bases; nucleotides outside the gene matches: 8. CDR3 length: 17 residues. The germline V gene encodes CDR1 MNHEY and CDR2 SMNVEV (reference sequence). CDR3 bases: TGTGCCAGCAGGTATACAGGGGTCTTCTCCTATAATTCACCCCTCCACTTT. Protein product: CASRYTGVFSYNSPLHF.

The CDR3 is CASSSKWNEQFF. The DNA of the CDR3 is TGTGCCAGCAGCTCTAAATGGAATGAGCAGTTCTTC. The chain links TRBV7-9 to TRBJ2-1; no clear D. The CDR3 is 12 residues long. Germline values: CDR1 SEHNR, CDR2 FQNEAQ (reference sequence). The V and J ends lost 4 bases and 7 bases respectively, with 8 bases between them.

This rearrangement joins TRBV28 to TRBJ1-1; D not certain. Trimming removed 10 bases at V and 1 base at J, with 22 bases between. This CDR3 is 16 amino acids long. Germline V gives CDR1 MDHEN, CDR2 SYDVKM. The CDR3 bases are TGTGCCACGAACCCCCTCCCGGCAAGGCAGAACACTGAAGCTTTCTTT. Protein: CATNPLPARQNTEAFF.

The gene calls are TRBV6-1 and TRBJ1-5; unclear D gene. The CDR3 covers 16 residues. V gave up 2 bases and J gave up 2 bases, with 13 bases separating them. Germline CDR1 is MNHNS and CDR2 is SASEGT. This CDR3 is CASSEWTGSGNQPQHF. In nucleotides, the CDR3 is TGTGCCAGCAGTGAATGGACGGGGTCGGGCAATCAGCCCCAGCATTTT.

The V call is TRBV5-1, the J call TRBJ1-2; 10 bases agree with TRBD1. Germline trimming cut 4 bases from V and 4 bases from J; bases unmatched to any gene: 7. Germline V gene sequence: CDR1 SGHRS, CDR2 YFSETQ. This CDR3 has 15 residues. Written as DNA, the CDR3 is TGCGCCAGCAGCCCGGGACAGGGGTCCCTCTATGGCTACACCTTC. Encoded protein: CASSPGQGSLYGYTF.

The chain couples TRBV19 to TRBJ1-3; 7 nucleotides agree with TRBD1. This CDR3 contains 15 residues. V lost 5 bases and J lost 0; bases outside the gene matches: 4. Germline V gives CDR1 LNHDA, CDR2 SQIVND (reference sequence). The CDR3: CASSGQATSGNTIYF. In nucleotides, the CDR3 is TGTGCCAGTAGTGGACAGGCGACCTCTGGAAACACCATATATTTT.

The rearrangement joins TRBV6-2 or TRBV6-3 to TRBJ1-2, with 7 bases aligning to TRBD1. This CDR3 comprises 15 residues. Germline values: CDR1 MNHEY, CDR2 SVGEGT. Germline trimming cut 5 bases from V and 4 bases from J; bases unmatched to any gene: 10. DNA of the CDR3: TGTGCCAGCAGTGGAACAGGGGTCTCCCCCTATGGCTACACCTTC. It encodes CASSGTGVSPYGYTF.

This rearrangement joins TRBV10-3 to TRBJ2-2; D is perhaps TRBD1 (5 bases). With 2 bases removed from V and 6 bases from J, the gap between germline ends came to 10 bases. In germline, CDR1 is ENHRY, CDR2 SYGVKD. The CDR3 spans 14 residues. In nucleotides, the CDR3 is TGTGCCATCAGTGAGGCGCAGGGCGCCGGGGAGCTGTTTTTT. This translates into CAISEAQGAGELFF.

This clone is a singleton in its sample. This chain uses TRBV5-5 with TRBJ1-1; no reliable D call. CDR1 and CDR2 (germline): SGHKS, YYEKEE (reference sequence). Trimming took off 6 bases at V and 2 bases at J, with 8 bases between the two ends. The CDR3 runs 12 residues. The CDR3 DNA is TGTGCCAGCAATGAGCTCAACACTGAAGCTTTCTTT. Translated: CASNELNTEAFF.

V and J are TRBV7-6 and TRBJ1-4, with no clear D. Trimming took off 4 bases at V and 4 bases at J, with 16 bases between the two ends. This CDR3 contains 16 residues. In germline, CDR1 is SGHVS, CDR2 FNYEAQ. The CDR3 DNA sequence: TGTGCCAGCAGCTCTGCTGCAGGACGGATTAATGAAAAACTGTTTTTT. The encoded protein is CASSSAAGRINEKLFF.

The rearrangement joins TRBV6-6 to TRBJ1-2, with D hard to call. The length of the CDR3 is 12 residues. V lost 5 bases to trimming and J lost 5 bases, with 9 bases between them. CDR1 is MNHNY, CDR2 SVGAGI, per germline (reference sequence). In DNA, the CDR3 is TGTGCCAGCAGTACAGAATGGTATGGCTACACCTTC. Amino acid sequence: CASSTEWYGYTF.

This chain links TRBV29-1 with TRBJ2-1; TRBD2 matches 14 bases. After removal of 1 base from V and 6 bases from J, the junction contained 2 bases not matched to a gene. Germline assignment: CDR1 SQVTM and CDR2 ANQGSEA. This CDR3 is built from 15 residues. The CDR3 spells CSVEGGLAGGNEQFF. CDR3 coding DNA: TGCAGCGTTGAAGGTGGACTAGCGGGGGGCAATGAGCAGTTCTTC.

The chain couples TRBV12-3 or TRBV12-4 to TRBJ1-1, with D unresolved. The CDR3 runs to 13 residues. Deletions cut 1 base from V and 10 bases from J, with 13 bases between. CDR3 in amino acids: CASSLEMVVGAFF. DNA of the CDR3: TGTGCCAGCAGTTTAGAGATGGTCGTAGGAGCTTTCTTT.

This clone was detected once. This sequence joins TRBV2 and TRBJ1-3; D is ambiguous. Trimming took off 3 bases at V and 4 bases at J, with 4 bases between the two ends. In germline, CDR1 is SNHLY, CDR2 FYNNEI. This CDR3 contains 12 residues. The CDR3 loop reads CASSDHGNTIYF. Written as DNA, the CDR3 is TGTGCCAGCAGTGACCACGGAAACACCATATATTTT.

In its sample, this clone was seen once. The chain carries TRBV19 and TRBJ1-6; 11 nucleotides line up with TRBD1. Germline CDR1 LNHDA, CDR2 SQIVND (reference sequence). With 5 bases clipped from V and 7 bases from J, the junction kept 4 bases outside the gene matches. The CDR3 spans 15 residues. The CDR3 bases are TGTGCCAGTAGTGCGCGGACAGGGGGCAATTCACCCCTCCACTTT. Translating it yields CASSARTGGNSPLHF.

This sequence joins TRBV9 and TRBJ2-1, with TRBD2 matching 10 bases. V dropped 3 bases and J dropped 4; count of bases not matched to a gene: 7. The CDR3 is made up of 16 amino acids. The germline V gene encodes CDR1 SGDLS and CDR2 YYNGEE. Here the CDR3 DNA reads TGTGCCAGCAGCGCACGGGTACTAGCGGGATACAATGAGCAGTTCTTC. Protein product: CASSARVLAGYNEQFF.

The V and J genes are TRBV5-1 and TRBJ2-5; 9 nucleotides line up with TRBD1. J lost 4 bases, V lost 3 bases, and 13 bases had no gene match. Germline V gene data show CDR1 as SGHRS and CDR2 as YFSETQ. This CDR3 contains 17 residues. CDR3 in DNA: TGCGCCAGCAGCTACAAACTACCGGGACAGGGAGGAGAGACCCAGTACTTC. This gives the protein CASSYKLPGQGGETQYF.

J is TRBJ2-2 and V is TRBV30, with 8 bases fitting TRBD2. Germline CDR1 GTSNPN, CDR2 SVGIG (reference sequence). The CDR3 sequence is 15 residues long. The V segment lost 8 bases and the J segment 4 bases; nucleotides outside the gene matches: 12. CDR3 coding DNA: TGTGCCCTACTGAGCCGGGGGGGCCTCACCGGGGAGCTGTTTTTT. Protein sequence: CALLSRGGLTGELFF.